The source of this T cell receptor (beta chain) is a study of multiple sclerosis patients with progressive multifocal leukoencephalopathy. Using immunoSEQ multiplex PCR, the repertoire was profiled, and TCRdb retains in-frame clones only, with some absent. The data hold some 31,000 clones, with 89% observed a single time. V lost 3 bases and J 2 bases, leaving 5 bases between the germline ends. The germline V gene encodes CDR1 SGHAT and CDR2 FQNNGV. CDR3 size: 14 residues. Stated time point: more than five months of natalizumab therapy. This chain uses TRBV11-2 with TRBJ1-6, with D unresolved. The TCR sequence derives from a human donor with multiple sclerosis. The sample in question was PBMCs, obtained from a patient treated with natalizumab. The CDR3 is CASSLTPYNSPLHF. The DNA of the CDR3 is TGTGCCAGCAGCTTGACACCCTATAATTCACCCCTCCACTTT.